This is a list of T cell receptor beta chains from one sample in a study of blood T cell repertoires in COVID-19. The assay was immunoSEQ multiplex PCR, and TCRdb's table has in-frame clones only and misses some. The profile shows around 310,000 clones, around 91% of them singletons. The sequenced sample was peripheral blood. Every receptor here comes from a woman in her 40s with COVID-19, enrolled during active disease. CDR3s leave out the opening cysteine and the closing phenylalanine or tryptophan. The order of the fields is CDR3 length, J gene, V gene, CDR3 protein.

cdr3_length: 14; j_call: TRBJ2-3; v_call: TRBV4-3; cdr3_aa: ASSPSSVSSTDTQY
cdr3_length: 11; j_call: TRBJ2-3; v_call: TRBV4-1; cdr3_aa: ASSPRNTDTQY
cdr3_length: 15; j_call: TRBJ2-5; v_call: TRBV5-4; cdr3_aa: ASSTTYGQGQRETQY
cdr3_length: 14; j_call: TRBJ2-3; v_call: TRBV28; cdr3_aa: ASSPGGRGSTDTQY
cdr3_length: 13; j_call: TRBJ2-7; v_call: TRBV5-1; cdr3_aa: ASSLDPGIAYEQY
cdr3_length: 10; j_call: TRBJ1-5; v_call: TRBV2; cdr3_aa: ASRGTGQPQH
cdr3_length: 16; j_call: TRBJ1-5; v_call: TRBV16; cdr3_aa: ASSQNRPGGLGNQPQH
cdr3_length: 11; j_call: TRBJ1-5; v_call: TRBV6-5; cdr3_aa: ASSRASNQPQH
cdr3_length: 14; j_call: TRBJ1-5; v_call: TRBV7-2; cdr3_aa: ASSLIGTVSNQPQH
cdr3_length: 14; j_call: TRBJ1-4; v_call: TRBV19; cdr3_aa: ASSILGGTADEKLF
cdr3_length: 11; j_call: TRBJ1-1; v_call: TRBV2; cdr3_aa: ASSRDRATEAF
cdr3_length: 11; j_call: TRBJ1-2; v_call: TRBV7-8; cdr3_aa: ASSPAGPYGYT
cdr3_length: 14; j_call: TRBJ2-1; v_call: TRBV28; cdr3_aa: ASRGPRDRGNNEQF
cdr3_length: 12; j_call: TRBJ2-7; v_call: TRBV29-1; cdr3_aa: SVEGQGGGGEQY
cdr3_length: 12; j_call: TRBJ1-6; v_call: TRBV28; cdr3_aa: ASSSRSYNSPLH
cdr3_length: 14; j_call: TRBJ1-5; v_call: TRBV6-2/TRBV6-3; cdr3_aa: ASSNTGTGGNQPQH
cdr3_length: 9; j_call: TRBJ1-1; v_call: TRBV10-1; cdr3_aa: ASTRRGEAF
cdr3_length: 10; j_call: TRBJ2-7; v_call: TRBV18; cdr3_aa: ASSEDRDRQY
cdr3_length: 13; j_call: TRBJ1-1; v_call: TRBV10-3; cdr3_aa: AISQRGGGGAEAF
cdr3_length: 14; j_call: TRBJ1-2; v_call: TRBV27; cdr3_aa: ASSRSRDRGRVGYT
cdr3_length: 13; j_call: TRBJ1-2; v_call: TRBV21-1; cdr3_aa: ASSPKTGVFYGYT
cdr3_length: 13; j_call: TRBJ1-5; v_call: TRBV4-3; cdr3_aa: ASSQAVADNQPQH
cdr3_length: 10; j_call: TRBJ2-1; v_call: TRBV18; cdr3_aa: ASSLSGNEQF
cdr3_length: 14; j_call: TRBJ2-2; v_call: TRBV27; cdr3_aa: ATRTSGGRGAGELF
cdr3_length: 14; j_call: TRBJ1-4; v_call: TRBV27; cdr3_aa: ASSFLRGLTNEKLF
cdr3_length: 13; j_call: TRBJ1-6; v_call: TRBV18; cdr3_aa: ASTAIQGPYSPLH
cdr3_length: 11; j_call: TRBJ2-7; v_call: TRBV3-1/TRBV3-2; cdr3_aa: ASSHGGNYEQY
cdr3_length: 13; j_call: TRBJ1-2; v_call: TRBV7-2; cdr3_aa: ASSYSRQANYGYT
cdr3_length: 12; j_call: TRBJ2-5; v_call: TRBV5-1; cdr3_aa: ASSDQGPPETQY
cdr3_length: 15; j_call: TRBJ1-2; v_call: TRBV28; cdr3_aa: ASSLTGTGRFLRGYT
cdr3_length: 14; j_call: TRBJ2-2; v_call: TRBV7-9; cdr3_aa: ASSPRLAGRTGELF
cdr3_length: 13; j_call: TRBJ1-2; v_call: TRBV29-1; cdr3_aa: SVGRGTGDYYGYT
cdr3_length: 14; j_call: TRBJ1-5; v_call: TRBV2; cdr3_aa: ASSLRPQGLDQPQH
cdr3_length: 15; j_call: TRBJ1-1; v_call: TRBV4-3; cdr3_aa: ASSPAQGTDMNTEAF
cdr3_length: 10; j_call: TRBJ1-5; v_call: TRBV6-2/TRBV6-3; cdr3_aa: ASSYREEPQH
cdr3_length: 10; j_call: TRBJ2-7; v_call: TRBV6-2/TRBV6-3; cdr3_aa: ASSHTPYEQY
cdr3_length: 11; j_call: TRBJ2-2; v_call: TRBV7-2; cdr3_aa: ASSLREGRELF
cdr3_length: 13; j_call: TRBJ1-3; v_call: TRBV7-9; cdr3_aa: ASSFRQGSGNTIY
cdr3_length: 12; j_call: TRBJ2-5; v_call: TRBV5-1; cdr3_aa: ASSLAGTEETQY
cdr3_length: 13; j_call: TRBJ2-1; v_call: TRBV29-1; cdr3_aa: SVERGLAGYNEQF
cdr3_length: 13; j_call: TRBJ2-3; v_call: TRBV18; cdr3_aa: ASSPSERGGDTQY